The following is a T cell receptor beta chain sequence with its context. This clone was found once. Its target antigen remains unknown. Qualities for individual bases were not recorded, and no much larger clone is one base off. This sample is drawn from a study of OX40 agonist ivuxolimab in advanced cancers. Context from the whole study: Ivuxolimab was a fully human IgG2 agonistic monoclonal antibody targeting the costimulatory receptor OX40 (CD134). Intravenous ivuxolimab was administered to patients every 2 weeks at six dose levels: 0.01, 0.1, 0.3, 1.5, 3 and 10 mg/kg. Among the roughly 50 dose-escalation patients, around 19 had hepatocellular carcinoma, roughly 15 melanoma, 9 renal cell carcinoma and 9 head and neck cancer. A male proportion of approximately 83% and a mean age of about 60 years, ranging from about 20 to 85, were recorded for the dose-escalation cohort. Patients were allowed to have had prior anti-PD-1, anti-PD-L1 or anti-CTLA-4 therapy, and around two fifths of the dose-escalation patients had been treated with checkpoint inhibitors. Partial responses occurred in three dose-escalation patients, of whom one had hepatocellular carcinoma and two had cutaneous melanoma. The purpose of peripheral TCRbeta sequencing was to test whether ivuxolimab changed TCR sequence diversity and led to clonal T-cell expansion. The paper covers the monotherapy dose-escalation part of the phase I ivuxolimab trial, which included N ≈ 52 patients. The study at large found these results: After ivuxolimab, more expanded clones were found on average in CD8+ T cells than in CD4+ T cells. Low levels of normalized T-cell clonal expansion were also seen in some patients who did not respond. At doses of 0.1 to 3.0 mg/kg, clonal expansion of both CD4+ and CD8+ T cells in blood was seen between baseline and week 6. In the 0.1-3.0 mg/kg groups, partial responders were among the patients with the lowest normalized peripheral clonal expansion, particularly in CD8+ T cells. Antigen specificity was not determined for the clonally expanded peripheral T cells.

Patients with autoimmune disease history or receiving systemic immunosuppression were excluded from the trial. In every dose cohort, peripheral blood was drawn for TCR sequencing at baseline, cycle 4 day 1, and cycle 7 day 1. The samples were drawn from a first-in-human, open-label, multicenter phase I dose-escalation trial of ivuxolimab. Adults with locally advanced or metastatic melanoma, renal cell carcinoma, hepatocellular carcinoma or head and neck squamous cell carcinoma were enrolled in the trial. CD4+ and CD8+ T cells were sorted separately from peripheral blood before TCR sequencing. V loses 1 base at its end and J loses 3 bases; junction bases beyond the gene matches: 8. According to the germline V gene, CDR1 reads KGHSH and CDR2 reads LQKENI. Its CDR3 holds 16 amino acids, cysteine through phenylalanine. The DNA shown is the 48-base CDR3, in frame from base 1. To sequence the TCRbeta CDR3 region, genomic DNA was isolated from the sorted cells. TCRbeta CDR3 regions were sequenced using the immunoSEQ Assay. In TCRdb, the immuneACCESS table is reduced to in-frame sequences with V and J assigned. These tables do not hold every clone; where another copy was compared, an unresolved V gene accounts for under half, and the others remain unexplained. Within this sample are over 100,000 clones, with roughly 95% of them counted one time only. Roughly 0.15% of the sample rests with the top ten.

The chain uses TRBV18 and TRBJ1-2; 7 of the junction bases match TRBD1. The receptor comes from an adult with an advanced solid tumor such as melanoma, head and neck, liver or kidney cancer. The starting material was CD4+ or CD8+ T cells sorted from blood, obtained in a trial of the OX40 agonist ivuxolimab. CDR3 loop: CASSPQIGGRDYGYTF. Here is the DNA: TGTGCCAGCTCACCACAGATAGGGGGCCGGGACTATGGCTACACCTTC.